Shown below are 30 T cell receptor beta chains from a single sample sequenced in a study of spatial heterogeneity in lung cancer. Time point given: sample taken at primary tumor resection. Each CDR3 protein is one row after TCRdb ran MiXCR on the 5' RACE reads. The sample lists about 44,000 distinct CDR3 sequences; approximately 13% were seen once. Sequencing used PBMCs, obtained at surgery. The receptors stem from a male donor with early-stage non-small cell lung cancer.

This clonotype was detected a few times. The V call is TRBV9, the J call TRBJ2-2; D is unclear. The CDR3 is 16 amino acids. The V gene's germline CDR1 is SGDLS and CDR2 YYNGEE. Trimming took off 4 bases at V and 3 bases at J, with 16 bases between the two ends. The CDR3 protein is CASSTNSRADTGELFF. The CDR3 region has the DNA TGTGCCAGCAGCACGAATTCCCGAGCAGACACCGGGGAGCTGTTTTTT.

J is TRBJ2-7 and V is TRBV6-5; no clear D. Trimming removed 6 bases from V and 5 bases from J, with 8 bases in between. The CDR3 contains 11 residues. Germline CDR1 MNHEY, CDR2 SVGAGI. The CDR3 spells CASRTGNEQYF. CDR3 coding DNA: TGTGCCAGCAGGACGGGCAACGAGCAGTACTTC.

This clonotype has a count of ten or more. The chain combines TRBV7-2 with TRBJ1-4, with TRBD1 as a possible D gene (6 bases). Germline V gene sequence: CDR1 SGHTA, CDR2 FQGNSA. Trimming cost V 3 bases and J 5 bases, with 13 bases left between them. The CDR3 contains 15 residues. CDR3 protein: CASSFRQALNEKLFF. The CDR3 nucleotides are TGTGCCAGCAGCTTTAGACAGGCTTTAAATGAAAAACTGTTTTTT.

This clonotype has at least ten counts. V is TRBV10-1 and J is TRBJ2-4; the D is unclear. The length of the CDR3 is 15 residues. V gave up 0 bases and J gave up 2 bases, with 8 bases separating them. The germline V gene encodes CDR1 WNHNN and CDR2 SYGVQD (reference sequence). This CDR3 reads CASSESPGSKNIQYF. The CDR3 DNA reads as TGCGCCAGCAGTGAGTCTCCGGGTTCCAAAAACATTCAGTACTTC.

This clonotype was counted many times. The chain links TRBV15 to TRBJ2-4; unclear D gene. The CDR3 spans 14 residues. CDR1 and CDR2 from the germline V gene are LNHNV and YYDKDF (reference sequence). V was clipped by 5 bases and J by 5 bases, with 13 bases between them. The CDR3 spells CATSVRVQENIQYF. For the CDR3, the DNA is TGTGCCACCAGCGTACGCGTGCAGGAAAACATTCAGTACTTC. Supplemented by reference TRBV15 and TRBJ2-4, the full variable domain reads DAMVIQNPRYQVTQFGKPVTLSCSQTLNHNVMYWYQQKSSQAPKLLFHYYDKDFNNEADTPDNFQSRRPNTSFCFLDIRSPGLGDTAMYLCATSVRVQENIQYFGAGTRLSVL.

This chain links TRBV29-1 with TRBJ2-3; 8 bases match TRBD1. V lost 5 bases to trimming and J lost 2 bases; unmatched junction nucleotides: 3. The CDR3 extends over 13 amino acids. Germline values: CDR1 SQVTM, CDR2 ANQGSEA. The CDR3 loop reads CSVRQGFTDTQYF. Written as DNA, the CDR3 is TGCAGCGTTCGACAGGGGTTCACAGATACGCAGTATTTT.

DNA for the CDR3: TGTGCCAGCAGCTTAGCTGTAGCGGGAGGGAACACAGATACGCAGTATTTT. It codes for CASSLAVAGGNTDTQYF. The rearrangement uses TRBV7-8 and TRBJ2-3, with 11 bases matching TRBD2. The length of the CDR3 is 17 residues. Looked up from germline, CDR1 is SGHVS and CDR2 is FQNEAQ. V was pared by 0 bases and J by 2 bases, with 4 bases of the junction left unmatched. The variable domain in full, completed from reference TRBV7-8 and TRBJ2-3, reads GAGVSQSPRYKVAKRGQDVALRCDPISGHVSLFWYQQALGQGPEFLTYFQNEAQLDKSGLPSDRFFAERPEGSVSTLKIQRTQQEDSAVYLCASSLAVAGGNTDTQYFGPGTRLTVL.

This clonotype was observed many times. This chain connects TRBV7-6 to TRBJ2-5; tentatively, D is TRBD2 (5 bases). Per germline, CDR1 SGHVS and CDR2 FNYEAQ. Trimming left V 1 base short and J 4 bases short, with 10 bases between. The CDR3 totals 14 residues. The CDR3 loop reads CASSLGGVLETQYF. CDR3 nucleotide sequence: TGTGCCAGCAGCTTAGGGGGAGTACTAGAGACCCAGTACTTC.

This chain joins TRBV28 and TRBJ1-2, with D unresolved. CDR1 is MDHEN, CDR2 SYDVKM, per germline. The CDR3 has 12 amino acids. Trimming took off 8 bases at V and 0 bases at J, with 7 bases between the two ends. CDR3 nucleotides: TGTGCCAGCGTGGACCCTAACTATGGCTACACCTTC. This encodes CASVDPNYGYTF.

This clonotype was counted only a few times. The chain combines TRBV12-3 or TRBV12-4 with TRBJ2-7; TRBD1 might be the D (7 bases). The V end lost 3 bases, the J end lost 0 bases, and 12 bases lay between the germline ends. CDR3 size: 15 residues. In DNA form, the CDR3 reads TGTGCCAGCAGTTTTCAGGGGGGCGGCTCCTACGAGCAGTACTTC. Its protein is CASSFQGGGSYEQYF.

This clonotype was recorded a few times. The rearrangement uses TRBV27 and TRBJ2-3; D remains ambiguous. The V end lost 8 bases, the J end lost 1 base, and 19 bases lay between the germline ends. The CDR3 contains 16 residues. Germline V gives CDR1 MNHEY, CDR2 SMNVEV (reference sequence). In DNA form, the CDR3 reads TGTGCCAGCCACCGAAAAGCCCGTCAGGGCACAGATACGCAGTATTTT. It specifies CASHRKARQGTDTQYF.

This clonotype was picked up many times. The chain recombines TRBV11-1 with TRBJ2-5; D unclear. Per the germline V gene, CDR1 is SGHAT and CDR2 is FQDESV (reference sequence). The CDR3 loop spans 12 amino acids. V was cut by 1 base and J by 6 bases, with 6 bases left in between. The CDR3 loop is CASSLDWKTQYF. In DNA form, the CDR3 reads TGTGCCAGCAGCTTAGACTGGAAGACCCAGTACTTC.

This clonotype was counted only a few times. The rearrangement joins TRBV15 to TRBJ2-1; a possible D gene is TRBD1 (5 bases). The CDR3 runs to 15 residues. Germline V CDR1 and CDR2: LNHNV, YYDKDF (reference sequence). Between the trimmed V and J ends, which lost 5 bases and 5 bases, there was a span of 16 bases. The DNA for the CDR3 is TGTGCCACCAGCGCGCAATTAAAGACAGACAATGAGCAGTTCTTC. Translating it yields CATSAQLKTDNEQFF.

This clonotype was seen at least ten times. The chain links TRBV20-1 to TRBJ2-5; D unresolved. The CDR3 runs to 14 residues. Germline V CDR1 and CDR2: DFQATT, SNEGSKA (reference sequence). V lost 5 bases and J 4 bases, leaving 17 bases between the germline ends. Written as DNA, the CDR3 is TGCAGTGCTGAAACGACTTCATGGGGAGAGACCCAGTACTTC. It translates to CSAETTSWGETQYF.

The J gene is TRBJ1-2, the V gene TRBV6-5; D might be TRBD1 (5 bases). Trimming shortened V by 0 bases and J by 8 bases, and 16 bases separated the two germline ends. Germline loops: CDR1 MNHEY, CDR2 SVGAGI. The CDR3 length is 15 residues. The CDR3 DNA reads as TGTGCCAGCAGTTACTCGCAAGGGCAGGGAGGCGGCTACACCTTC. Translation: CASSYSQGQGGGYTF.

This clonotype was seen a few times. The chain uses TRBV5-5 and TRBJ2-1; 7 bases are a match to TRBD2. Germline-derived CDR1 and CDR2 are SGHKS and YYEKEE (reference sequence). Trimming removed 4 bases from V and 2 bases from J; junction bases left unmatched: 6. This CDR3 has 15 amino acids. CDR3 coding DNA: TGTGCCAGCAGCCTGACAGCGGGGCCCTACAATGAGCAGTTCTTC. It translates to CASSLTAGPYNEQFF.

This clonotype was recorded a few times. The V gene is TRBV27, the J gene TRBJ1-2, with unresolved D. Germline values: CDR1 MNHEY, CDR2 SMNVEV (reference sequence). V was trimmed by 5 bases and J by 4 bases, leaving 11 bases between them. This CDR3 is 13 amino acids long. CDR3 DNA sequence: TGTGCCAGCAGTCCCCGAAGAGGCTATGGCTACACCTTC. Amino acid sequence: CASSPRRGYGYTF.

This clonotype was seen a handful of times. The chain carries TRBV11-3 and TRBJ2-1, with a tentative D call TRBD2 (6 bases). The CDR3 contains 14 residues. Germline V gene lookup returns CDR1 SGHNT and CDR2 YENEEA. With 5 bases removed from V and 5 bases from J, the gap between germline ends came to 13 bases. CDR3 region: CASSGTGLNNEQFF. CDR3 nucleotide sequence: TGTGCCAGCAGCGGCACGGGACTTAACAATGAGCAGTTCTTC.

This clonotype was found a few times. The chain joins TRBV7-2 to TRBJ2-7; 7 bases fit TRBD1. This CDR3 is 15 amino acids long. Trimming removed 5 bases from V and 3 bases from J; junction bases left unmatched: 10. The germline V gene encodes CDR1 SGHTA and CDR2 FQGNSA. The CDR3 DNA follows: TGTGCCAGCAGCCGGGAAGGGACAGTGGTCTACGAGCAGTACTTC. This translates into CASSREGTVVYEQYF.

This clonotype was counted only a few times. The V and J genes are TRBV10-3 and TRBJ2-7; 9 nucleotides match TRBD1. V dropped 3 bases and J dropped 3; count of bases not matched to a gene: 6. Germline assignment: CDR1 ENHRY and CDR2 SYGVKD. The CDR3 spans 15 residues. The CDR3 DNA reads TGTGCCATCAGTGATACACAGGGGGCAGACTACGAGCAGTACTTC. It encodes CAISDTQGADYEQYF.

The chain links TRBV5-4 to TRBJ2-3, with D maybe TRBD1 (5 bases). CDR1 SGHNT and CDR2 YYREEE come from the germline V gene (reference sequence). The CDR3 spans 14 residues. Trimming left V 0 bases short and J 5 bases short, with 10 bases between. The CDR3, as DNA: TGTGCCAGCAGCTTGGGGGCAGGGAAAGATACGCAGTATTTT. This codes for CASSLGAGKDTQYF. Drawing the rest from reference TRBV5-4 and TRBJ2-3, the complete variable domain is ETGVTQSPTHLIKTRGQQVTLRCSSQSGHNTVSWYQQALGQGPQFIFQYYREEENGRGNFPPRFSGLQFPNYSSELNVNALELDDSALYLCASSLGAGKDTQYFGPGTRLTVL.

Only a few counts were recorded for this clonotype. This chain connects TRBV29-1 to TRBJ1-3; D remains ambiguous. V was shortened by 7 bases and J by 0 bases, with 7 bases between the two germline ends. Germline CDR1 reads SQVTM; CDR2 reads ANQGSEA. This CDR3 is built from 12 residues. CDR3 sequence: CSGEDSGNTIYF. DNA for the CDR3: TGCAGCGGGGAAGACTCTGGAAACACCATATATTTT. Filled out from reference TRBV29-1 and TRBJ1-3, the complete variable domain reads SAVISQKPSRDICQRGTSLTIQCQVDSQVTMMFWYRQQPGQSLTLIATANQGSEATYESGFVIDKFPISRPNLTFSTLTVSNMSPEDSSIYLCSGEDSGNTIYFGEGSWLTVV.

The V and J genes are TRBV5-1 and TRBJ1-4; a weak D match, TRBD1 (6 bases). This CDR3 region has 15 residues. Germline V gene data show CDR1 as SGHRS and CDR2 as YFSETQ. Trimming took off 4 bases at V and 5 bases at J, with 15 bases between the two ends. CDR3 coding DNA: TGCGCCAGCAGCAGTCGGACAGCACAGAATGAAAAACTGTTTTTT. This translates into CASSSRTAQNEKLFF.

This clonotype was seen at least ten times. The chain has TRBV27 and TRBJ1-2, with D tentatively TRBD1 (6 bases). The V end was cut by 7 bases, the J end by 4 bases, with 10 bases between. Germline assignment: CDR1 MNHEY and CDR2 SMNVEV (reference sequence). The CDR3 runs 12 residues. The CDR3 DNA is TGTGCCAGCAAAGGACAGTTCTATGGCTACACCTTC. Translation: CASKGQFYGYTF.

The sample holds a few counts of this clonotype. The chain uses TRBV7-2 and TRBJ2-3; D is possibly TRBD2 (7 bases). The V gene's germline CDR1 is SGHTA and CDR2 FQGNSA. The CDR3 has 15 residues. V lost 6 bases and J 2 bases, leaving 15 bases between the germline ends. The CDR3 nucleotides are TGTGCCAGCAGTCCCGCGGCGGGGGCCACAGATACGCAGTATTTT. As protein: CASSPAAGATDTQYF.

CDR3 in DNA: TGCAGCGCCTCCGGGACAGGCCTCCTCCACGAGCAGTACTTC. It translates to CSASGTGLLHEQYF. The chain uses TRBV29-1 and TRBJ2-7; 8 positions match TRBD1. Germline CDR1 and CDR2: SQVTM and ANQGSEA. V shed 7 bases, J shed 5 bases, and the junction held 13 bases outside the gene matches. The CDR3 totals 14 residues.

DNA of the CDR3: TGCGCCAGCAGCCCCACTAGCGCCTACACAGATACGCAGTATTTT. It is translated as CASSPTSAYTDTQYF. The gene calls are TRBV5-1 and TRBJ2-3; 7 bases match TRBD2. Trimming cost V 4 bases and J 2 bases; bases outside gene matches: 7. Germline values: CDR1 SGHRS, CDR2 YFSETQ. The CDR3 totals 15 residues.

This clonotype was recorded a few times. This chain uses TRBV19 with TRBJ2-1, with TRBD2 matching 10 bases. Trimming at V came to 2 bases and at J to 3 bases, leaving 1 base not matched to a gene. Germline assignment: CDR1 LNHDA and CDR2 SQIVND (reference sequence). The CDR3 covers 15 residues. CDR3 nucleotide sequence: TGTGCCAGTAGTATACCTAGCGGGAGCTACAATGAGCAGTTCTTC. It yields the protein CASSIPSGSYNEQFF. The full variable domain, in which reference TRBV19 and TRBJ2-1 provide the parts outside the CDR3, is DGGITQSPKYLFRKEGQNVTLSCEQNLNHDAMYWYRQDPGQGLRLIYYSQIVNDFQKGDIAEGYSVSREKKESFPLTVTSAQKNPTAFYLCASSIPSGSYNEQFFGPGTRLTVL.

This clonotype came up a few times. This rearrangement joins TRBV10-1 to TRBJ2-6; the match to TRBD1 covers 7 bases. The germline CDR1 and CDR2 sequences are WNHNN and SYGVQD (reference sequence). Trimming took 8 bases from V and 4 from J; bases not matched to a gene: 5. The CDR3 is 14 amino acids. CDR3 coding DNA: TGCGCCAGCCCGACAGGGCCGGGGGCCAACGTCCTGACTTTC. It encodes CASPTGPGANVLTF.

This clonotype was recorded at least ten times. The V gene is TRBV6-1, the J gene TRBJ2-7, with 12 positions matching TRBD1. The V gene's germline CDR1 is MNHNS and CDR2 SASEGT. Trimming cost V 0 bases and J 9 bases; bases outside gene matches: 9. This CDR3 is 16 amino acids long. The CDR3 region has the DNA TGTGCCAGCAGTGAAGCGGGAGGGACAGGGGGCCCACGGCAGTACTTC. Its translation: CASSEAGGTGGPRQYF.